This TCR beta chain was retrieved from a study of high-grade serous ovarian cancer treatment subgroups. Whole-study context: Mean per sample: around 13,000 reads, some 7,300 unique TCR beta rearrangements.

There are 11 residues in the CDR3. V was trimmed by 7 bases and J by 1 base, leaving 7 bases between them. CDR1 and CDR2 from the germline V gene are DFQATT and SNEGSKA (reference sequence). TCRdb's table, derived via immunoSEQ multiplex PCR, lists solely in-frame clones and lacks some. The sample includes about 7,600 clones, roughly three quarters of them seen just once. Remarks on this clone: Its specificity is unknown.

Tumor samples were taken before definitive surgery or chemotherapy. Study-wide findings and caveats: Same-patient tumor repertoires overlapped at about 0.095 to 0.85; different patients barely overlapped.

The receptor was derived from a human donor with high-grade serous ovarian cancer. V gene TRBV20-1 combines with J gene TRBJ2-5; D remains ambiguous. Sample: tumor tissue. The CDR3 protein is CSGLSQETQYF. DNA of the CDR3: TGCAGTGGGCTCTCCCAAGAGACCCAGTACTTC.